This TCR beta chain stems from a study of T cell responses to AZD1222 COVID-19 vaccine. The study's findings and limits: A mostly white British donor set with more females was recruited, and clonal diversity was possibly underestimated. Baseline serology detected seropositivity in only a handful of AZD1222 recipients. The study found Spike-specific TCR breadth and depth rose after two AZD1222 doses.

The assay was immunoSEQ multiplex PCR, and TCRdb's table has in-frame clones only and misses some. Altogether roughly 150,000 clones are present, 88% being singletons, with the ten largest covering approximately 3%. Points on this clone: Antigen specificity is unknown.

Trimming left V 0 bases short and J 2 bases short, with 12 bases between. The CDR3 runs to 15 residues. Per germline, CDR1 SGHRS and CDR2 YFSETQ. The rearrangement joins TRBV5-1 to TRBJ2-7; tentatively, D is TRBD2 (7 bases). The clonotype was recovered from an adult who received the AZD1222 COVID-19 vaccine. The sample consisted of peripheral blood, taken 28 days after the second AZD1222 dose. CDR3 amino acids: CASSLVEGGTYEQYF. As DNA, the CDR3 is TGCGCCAGCAGCTTGGTAGAGGGGGGGACCTACGAGCAGTACTTC.